This T cell receptor beta chain was sequenced for a study of identifying expanded T cells in peripheral blood. Findings and limits, study-wide: Two-week clone count variance significantly increased as total template count grew. About 1.2 clones differed between technical replicates, versus about 15 and 19 over time.

Collection occurred without any documented infections or immune events in donors. For this clone: The antigen is unknown.

The CDR3 is 13 amino acids. Deletions cut 6 bases from V and 1 base from J, with 12 bases between. Germline assignment: CDR1 SQVTM and CDR2 ANQGSEA. Assay: immunoSEQ multiplex PCR; the TCRdb copy retains only in-frame clones and omits some. The repertoire includes some 120,000 clones, about four fifths of them detected once, and about 3.1% sits in the top ten. Sequenced material: blood. This chain connects TRBV29-1 to TRBJ2-5; D might be TRBD2 (6 bases). The receptor comes from a person aged 18 to 75 in good health. The CDR3 nucleotides are TGCAGCGTGCCCGGGACTTTCCAAGAGACCCAGTACTTC. Amino acid sequence: CSVPGTFQETQYF.